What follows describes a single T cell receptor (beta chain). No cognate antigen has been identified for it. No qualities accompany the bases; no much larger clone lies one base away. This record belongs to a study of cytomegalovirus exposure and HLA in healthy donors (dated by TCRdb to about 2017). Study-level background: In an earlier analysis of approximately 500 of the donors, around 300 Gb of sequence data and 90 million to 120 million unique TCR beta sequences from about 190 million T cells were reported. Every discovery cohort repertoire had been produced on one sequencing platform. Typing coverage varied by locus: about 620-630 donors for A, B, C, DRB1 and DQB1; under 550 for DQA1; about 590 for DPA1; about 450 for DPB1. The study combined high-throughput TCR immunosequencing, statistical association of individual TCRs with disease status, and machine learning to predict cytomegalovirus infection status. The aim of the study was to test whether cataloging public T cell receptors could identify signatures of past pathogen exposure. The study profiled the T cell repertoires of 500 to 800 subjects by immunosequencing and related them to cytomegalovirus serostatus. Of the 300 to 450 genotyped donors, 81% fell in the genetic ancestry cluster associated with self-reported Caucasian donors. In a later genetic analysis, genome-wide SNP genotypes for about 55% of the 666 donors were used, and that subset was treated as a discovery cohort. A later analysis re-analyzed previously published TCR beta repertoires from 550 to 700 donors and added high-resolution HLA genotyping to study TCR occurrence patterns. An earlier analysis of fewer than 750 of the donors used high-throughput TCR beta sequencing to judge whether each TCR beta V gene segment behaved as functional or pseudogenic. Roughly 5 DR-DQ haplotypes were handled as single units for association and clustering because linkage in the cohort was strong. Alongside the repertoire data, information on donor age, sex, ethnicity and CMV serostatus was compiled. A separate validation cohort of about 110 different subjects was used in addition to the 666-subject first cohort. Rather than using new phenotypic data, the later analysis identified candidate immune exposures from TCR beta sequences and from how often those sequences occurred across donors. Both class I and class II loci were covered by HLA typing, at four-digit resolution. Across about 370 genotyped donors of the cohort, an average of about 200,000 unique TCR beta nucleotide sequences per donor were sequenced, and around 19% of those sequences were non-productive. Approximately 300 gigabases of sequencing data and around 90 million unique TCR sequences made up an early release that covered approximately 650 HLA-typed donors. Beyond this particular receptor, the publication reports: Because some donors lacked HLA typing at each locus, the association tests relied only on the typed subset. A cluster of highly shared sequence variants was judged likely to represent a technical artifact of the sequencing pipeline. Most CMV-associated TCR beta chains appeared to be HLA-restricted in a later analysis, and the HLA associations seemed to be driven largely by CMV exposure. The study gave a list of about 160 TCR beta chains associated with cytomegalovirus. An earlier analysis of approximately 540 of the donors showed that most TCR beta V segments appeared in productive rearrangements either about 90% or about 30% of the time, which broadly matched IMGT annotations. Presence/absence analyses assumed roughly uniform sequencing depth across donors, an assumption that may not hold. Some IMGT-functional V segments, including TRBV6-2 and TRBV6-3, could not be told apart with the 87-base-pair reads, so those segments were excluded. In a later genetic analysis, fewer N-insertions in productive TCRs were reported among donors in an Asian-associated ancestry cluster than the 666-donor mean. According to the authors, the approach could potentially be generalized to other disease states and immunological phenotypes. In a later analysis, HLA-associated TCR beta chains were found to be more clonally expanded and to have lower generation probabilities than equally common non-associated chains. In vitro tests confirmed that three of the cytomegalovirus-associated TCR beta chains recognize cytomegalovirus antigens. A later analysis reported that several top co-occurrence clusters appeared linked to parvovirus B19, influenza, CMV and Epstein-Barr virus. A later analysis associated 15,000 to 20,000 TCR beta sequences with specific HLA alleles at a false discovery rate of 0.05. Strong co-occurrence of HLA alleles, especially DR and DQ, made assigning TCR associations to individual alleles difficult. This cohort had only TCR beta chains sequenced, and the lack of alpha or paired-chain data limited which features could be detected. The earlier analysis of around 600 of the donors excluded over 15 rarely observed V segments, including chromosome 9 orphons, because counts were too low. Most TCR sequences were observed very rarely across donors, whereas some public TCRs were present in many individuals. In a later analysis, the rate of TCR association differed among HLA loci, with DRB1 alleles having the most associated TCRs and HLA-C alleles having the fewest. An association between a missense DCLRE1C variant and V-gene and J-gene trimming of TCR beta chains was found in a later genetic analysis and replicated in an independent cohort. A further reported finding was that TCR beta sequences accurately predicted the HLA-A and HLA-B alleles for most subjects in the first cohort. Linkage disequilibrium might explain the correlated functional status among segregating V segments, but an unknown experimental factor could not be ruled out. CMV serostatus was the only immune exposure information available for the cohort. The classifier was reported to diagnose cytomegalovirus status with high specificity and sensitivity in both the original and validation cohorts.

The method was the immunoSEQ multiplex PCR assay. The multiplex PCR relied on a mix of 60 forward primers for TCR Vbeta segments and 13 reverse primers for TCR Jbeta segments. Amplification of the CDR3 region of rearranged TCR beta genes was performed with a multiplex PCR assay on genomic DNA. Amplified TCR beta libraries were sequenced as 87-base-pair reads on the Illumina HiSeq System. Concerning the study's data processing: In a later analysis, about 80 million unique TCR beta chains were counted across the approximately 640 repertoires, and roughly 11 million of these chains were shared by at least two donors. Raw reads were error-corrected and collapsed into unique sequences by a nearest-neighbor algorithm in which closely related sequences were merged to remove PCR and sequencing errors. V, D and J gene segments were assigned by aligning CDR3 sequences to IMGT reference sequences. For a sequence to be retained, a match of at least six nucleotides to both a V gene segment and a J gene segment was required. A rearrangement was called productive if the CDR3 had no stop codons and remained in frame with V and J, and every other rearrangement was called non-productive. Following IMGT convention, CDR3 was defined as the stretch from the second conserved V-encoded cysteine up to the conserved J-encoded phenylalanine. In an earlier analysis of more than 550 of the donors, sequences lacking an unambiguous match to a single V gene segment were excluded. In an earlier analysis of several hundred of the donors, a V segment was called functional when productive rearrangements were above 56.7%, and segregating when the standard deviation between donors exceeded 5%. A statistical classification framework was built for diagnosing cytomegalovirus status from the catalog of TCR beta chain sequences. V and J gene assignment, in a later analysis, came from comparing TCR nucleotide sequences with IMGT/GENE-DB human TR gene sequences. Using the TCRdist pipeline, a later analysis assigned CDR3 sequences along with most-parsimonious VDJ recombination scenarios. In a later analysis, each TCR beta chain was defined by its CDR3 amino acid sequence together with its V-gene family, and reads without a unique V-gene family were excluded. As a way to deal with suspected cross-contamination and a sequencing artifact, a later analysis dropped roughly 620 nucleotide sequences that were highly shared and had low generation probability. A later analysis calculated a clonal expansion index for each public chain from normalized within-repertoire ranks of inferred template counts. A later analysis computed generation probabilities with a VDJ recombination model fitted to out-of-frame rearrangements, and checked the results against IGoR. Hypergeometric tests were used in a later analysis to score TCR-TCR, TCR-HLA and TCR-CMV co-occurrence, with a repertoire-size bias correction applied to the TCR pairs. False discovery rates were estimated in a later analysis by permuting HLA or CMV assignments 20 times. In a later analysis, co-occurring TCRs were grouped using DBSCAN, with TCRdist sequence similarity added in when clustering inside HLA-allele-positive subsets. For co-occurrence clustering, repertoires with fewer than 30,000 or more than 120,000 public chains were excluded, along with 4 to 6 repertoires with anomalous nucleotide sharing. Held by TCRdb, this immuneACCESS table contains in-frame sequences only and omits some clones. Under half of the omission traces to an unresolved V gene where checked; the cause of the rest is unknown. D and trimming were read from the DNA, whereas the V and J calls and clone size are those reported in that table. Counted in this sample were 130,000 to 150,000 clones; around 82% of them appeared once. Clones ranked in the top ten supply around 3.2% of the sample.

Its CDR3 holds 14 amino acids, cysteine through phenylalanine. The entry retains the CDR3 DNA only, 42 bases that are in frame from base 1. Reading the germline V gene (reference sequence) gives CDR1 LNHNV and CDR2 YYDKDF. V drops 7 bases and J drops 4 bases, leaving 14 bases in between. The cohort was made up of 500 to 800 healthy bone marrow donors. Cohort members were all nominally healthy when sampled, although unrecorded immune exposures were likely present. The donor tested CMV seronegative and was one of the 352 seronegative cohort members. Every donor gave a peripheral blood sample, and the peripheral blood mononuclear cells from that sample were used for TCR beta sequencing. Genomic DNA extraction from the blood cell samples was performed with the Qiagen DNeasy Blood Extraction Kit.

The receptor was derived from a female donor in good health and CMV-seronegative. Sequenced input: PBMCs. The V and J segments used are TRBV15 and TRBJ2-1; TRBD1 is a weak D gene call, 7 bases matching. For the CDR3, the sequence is CATTGGGQYNEQFF. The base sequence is TGTGCCACCACCGGAGGGGGCCAGTACAATGAGCAGTTCTTC.